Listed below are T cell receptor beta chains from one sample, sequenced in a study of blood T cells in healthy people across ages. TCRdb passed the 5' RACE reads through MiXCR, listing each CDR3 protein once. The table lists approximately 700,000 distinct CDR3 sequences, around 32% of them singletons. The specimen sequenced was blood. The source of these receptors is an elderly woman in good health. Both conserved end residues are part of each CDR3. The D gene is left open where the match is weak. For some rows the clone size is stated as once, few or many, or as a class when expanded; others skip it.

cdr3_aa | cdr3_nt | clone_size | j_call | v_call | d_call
CASSLKKSLLVYEQYF | TGTGCCAGCAGTTTAAAAAAGTCCCTATTAGTTTACGAGCAGTACTTC | many | TRBJ2-7 | TRBV27 | .
CASSQVRGADYGYTF | TGCGCCAGCAGCCAAGTTCGGGGGGCGGACTATGGCTACACCTTC | many | TRBJ1-2 | TRBV4-1 | .
CASSAGRSHNQPQHF | TGTGCCAGCAGCGCGGGACGGAGTCACAATCAGCCCCAGCATTTT | . | TRBJ1-5 | TRBV6-5 | .
CASKTGNRPQHF | TGTGCCAGCAAGACAGGGAATCGGCCCCAGCATTTT | . | TRBJ1-5 | TRBV6-2/TRBV6-3 | TRBD1
CSAGGLVTEAFF | TGCAGTGCCGGGGGCTTAGTGACTGAAGCTTTCTTT | . | TRBJ1-1 | TRBV20-1 | .
CASSPPSSNEQFF | TGTGCCAGCAGCCCCCCTAGCTCAAATGAGCAGTTCTTC | . | TRBJ2-1 | TRBV5-5 | .
CASSLRLSSGNTIYF | TGTGCCAGCAGCTTACGTTTGAGCTCTGGAAACACCATATATTTT | once | TRBJ1-3 | TRBV7-2 | .
CASSLNPGGSSYEQYF | TGTGCCAGCAGCTTAAATCCCGGGGGCAGCTCCTACGAGCAGTACTTC | many | TRBJ2-7 | TRBV7-6 | .
CASSEVWGEGNEQFF | TGTGCCAGCAGTGAGGTGTGGGGGGAGGGCAATGAGCAGTTCTTC | many | TRBJ2-1 | TRBV25-1 | TRBD2
CAMGRTDQETQYF | TGTGCCATGGGTCGGACCGATCAAGAGACCCAGTACTTC | many | TRBJ2-5 | TRBV10-3 | .
CSVEARGTPSSGANVLTF | TGCAGCGTTGAGGCCAGGGGGACTCCGAGCTCTGGGGCCAACGTCCTGACTTTC | . | TRBJ2-6 | TRBV29-1 | .
CASSIMTGAVGQPQHF | TGTGCCAGTAGTATAATGACAGGGGCCGTAGGTCAGCCCCAGCATTTT | few | TRBJ1-5 | TRBV19 | TRBD1
CASSLDSGSEAFF | TGTGCCAGCAGCTTAGACTCGGGCTCTGAAGCTTTCTTT | few | TRBJ1-1 | TRBV11-3 | .
CASSEGVRSGSPRHF | TGCGCCAGCAGTGAGGGGGTTCGGAGCGGTTCACCCCGCCACTTT | . | TRBJ1-6 | TRBV10-2 | .
CSARAAGGPTYNEQFF | TGCAGTGCTAGAGCGGCGGGGGGGCCCACCTACAATGAGCAGTTCTTC | . | TRBJ2-1 | TRBV20-1 | TRBD2
CASPGADTQYF | TGTGCCAGCCCCGGTGCAGATACGCAGTATTTT | once | TRBJ2-3 | TRBV7-9 | .
CASSPRGAGQETQYF | TGTGCCAGCTCACCACGGGGGGCAGGGCAAGAGACCCAGTACTTC | once | TRBJ2-5 | TRBV18 | .
CSALPRGALGGQYF | TGCAGTGCCCTCCCACGGGGGGCGCTGGGGGGGCAGTACTTC | many | TRBJ2-7 | TRBV20-1 | .
CASSVFGGGPGTDTQYF | TGTGCCAGCAGTGTATTTGGAGGGGGCCCCGGCACAGATACGCAGTATTTT | few | TRBJ2-3 | TRBV2 | .
CASSLASAGGRPYNEQYF | TGTGCCAGCAGCTTGGCCAGCGCAGGGGGACGGCCCTACAATGAGCAGTACTTC | . | TRBJ2-7 | TRBV5-4 | TRBD1
CASSLEVGAYYEQYF | TGTGCCAGCAGCTTAGAAGTCGGGGCATACTACGAGCAGTACTTC | many | TRBJ2-7 | TRBV7-2 | .
CSARGGVEQPQHF | TGCAGTGCTCGAGGGGGGGTTGAACAGCCCCAGCATTTT | . | TRBJ1-5 | TRBV20-1 | .
CATSDFSGSSYNEQFF | TGTGCCACCAGTGATTTTAGCGGTAGCTCCTACAATGAGCAGTTCTTC | many | TRBJ2-1 | TRBV24-1 | .